A selection of T cell receptor beta chains follows, all from one sample in a study of OX40 agonist ivuxolimab in advanced cancers. Data came from immunoSEQ multiplex PCR; TCRdb stores just in-frame clones and leaves some out. The sample records tens of thousands of clones, 87% being singletons. The material was CD4+ or CD8+ T cells sorted from blood, obtained in a trial of the OX40 agonist ivuxolimab. The source of these receptors is an adult with an advanced solid tumor such as melanoma, head and neck, liver or kidney cancer. The CDR3 runs from the conserved cysteine through the conserved F or W. A D gene is named only where the DNA matches it firmly. Clone size is not always given. Where it is, it says once, few, many or a class for expanded clones.

clone size,V gene,J gene,D gene,CDR3 DNA,CDR3 protein
NA,TRBV7-9,TRBJ1-1,NA,TGTGCCAGCAGCTTGACCAGGGAGACTGAAGCTTTCTTT,CASSLTRETEAFF
NA,TRBV5-4,TRBJ2-7,NA,TGTGCCAGCAGCCGGAATACAGGGTACGACGAGCAGTACTTC,CASSRNTGYDEQYF
NA,TRBV4-1,TRBJ2-1,NA,TGCGCCAGCAGCCAACACAGCGGCCTAGACAATGAGCAGTTCTTC,CASSQHSGLDNEQFF
NA,TRBV27,TRBJ1-6,TRBD1,TGTGCCAGCGGCAAATCTCCGGGACAGGCCCCCAATTCACCCCTCCACTTT,CASGKSPGQAPNSPLHF
NA,TRBV11-3,TRBJ2-3,TRBD2,TGTGCCAGCAGCTTAGATCTGGGGACTAGCGGGAGCACGCAGTATTTT,CASSLDLGTSGSTQYF
NA,TRBV28,TRBJ1-3,NA,TGTGCCAGCAGTTCCAGCCTATTGGTGTCAACCATATATTTT,CASSSSLLVSTIYF
once,TRBV7-3,TRBJ1-1,NA,TGTGCCAGCAGCTCCCAGGGAGGGGACACTGAAGCTTTCTTT,CASSSQGGDTEAFF
NA,TRBV6-6,TRBJ1-4,NA,TGTGCCAGCAGAACCGGGACATCTAATGAAAAACTGTTTTTT,CASRTGTSNEKLFF
NA,TRBV6-6,TRBJ2-1,NA,TGTGCCAGCAGTTACGCCCAGGGGAACTACAATGAGCAGTTCTTC,CASSYAQGNYNEQFF
NA,TRBV18,TRBJ2-7,TRBD1,TGTGCCAGCTCACCGGGGACAGACTACGAGCAGTACTTC,CASSPGTDYEQYF
NA,TRBV28,TRBJ1-2,NA,TGTGCCAGCAGTTCCCAGACACTAATCTATGGCTACACCTTC,CASSSQTLIYGYTF
once,TRBV6-5,TRBJ1-3,NA,TGTGCCAGCAGTTACTCCCCTCAATCTGGAAACACCATATATTTT,CASSYSPQSGNTIYF
NA,TRBV9,TRBJ1-4,TRBD1,TGTGCCAGCAGCCCTCAGACAGGGCTCAATGAAAAACTGTTTTTT,CASSPQTGLNEKLFF
NA,TRBV9,TRBJ2-5,NA,TGTGCCAGCAGCGTAGGTCAGGGTGATGAGCAGTACTTC,CASSVGQGDEQYF
NA,TRBV4-2,TRBJ2-5,TRBD1,TGTGCCAGCAGCCAGGGTGACAGGGACCAAGAGACCCAGTACTTC,CASSQGDRDQETQYF
NA,TRBV6-5,TRBJ1-1,NA,TGTGCCAGCAGTTACTCTGGGGCCAAATGGGATGAAGCTTTCTTT,CASSYSGAKWDEAFF
NA,TRBV9,TRBJ2-1,TRBD2,TGTGCCAGCAGCCCAGTGGGACTAGCGGGAGGGAGCTCCTACAATGAGCAGTTCTTC,CASSPVGLAGGSSYNEQFF
NA,TRBV28,TRBJ1-1,NA,TGTGCCAGCAGTTCGATGACAGGAGTGGACACTGAAGCTTTCTTT,CASSSMTGVDTEAFF
once,TRBV14,TRBJ2-7,TRBD1,TGTGCCAGCAGCCAAGAAGGGACAGGACTATCCTACGAGCAGTACTTC,CASSQEGTGLSYEQYF
NA,TRBV19,TRBJ2-5,NA,TGTGCCAGTAGCCGAAACGGGCGACCGTACCAAGAGACCCAGTACTTC,CASSRNGRPYQETQYF
NA,TRBV5-4,TRBJ2-7,NA,TGTGCCAGCAGCCAAGATGGCGGGGATTTTTACGAGCAGTACTTC,CASSQDGGDFYEQYF
NA,TRBV4-2,TRBJ1-5,NA,TGTGCCAGCAGCCAAGAACCGGGAGATAGCAATCAGCCCCAGCATTTT,CASSQEPGDSNQPQHF
NA,TRBV7-3,TRBJ1-3,NA,TGTGCCAGCAGCTTCGAGGGACACCTAAGTAGGGCTTCTGGAAACACCATATATTTT,CASSFEGHLSRASGNTIYF
once,TRBV12-2,TRBJ2-1,NA,TGTGCAAGTCGCTTTGCCGGTGGCGGAAGCTCCTACAATGAGCAGTTCTTC,CASRFAGGGSSYNEQFF
NA,TRBV5-4,TRBJ2-1,TRBD2,TGTGCCAGCAGCCCCTCAAGCGGGGGAAACTACAATGAGCAGTTCTTC,CASSPSSGGNYNEQFF
NA,TRBV28,TRBJ2-3,TRBD2,TGTGCCAGCAGTTTATCTGTAGCGGGGGGCACAGATACGCAGTATTTT,CASSLSVAGGTDTQYF
few,TRBV20-1,TRBJ1-2,NA,TGCAGTGCGCTCAGAGAACCTGGCTACACCTTC,CSALREPGYTF
NA,TRBV2,TRBJ1-1,TRBD1,TGTGCCAGCAGTGAAGCGGGGACAGGGGCTTTCTTT,CASSEAGTGAFF
NA,TRBV18,TRBJ2-7,NA,TGTGCCAGCTCACCCGGGACGGGCCACGAGCAGTACTTC,CASSPGTGHEQYF
NA,TRBV6-1,TRBJ2-3,NA,TGTGCCAGCAGTGAGTCAGGAGGGGATACGCAGTATTTT,CASSESGGDTQYF
NA,TRBV4-1,TRBJ2-6,NA,TGCGCCAGCAGCCAAGATGGGGGGCTGGTTACTGGGGCCAACGTCCTGACTTTC,CASSQDGGLVTGANVLTF
NA,TRBV30,TRBJ1-6,NA,TGTGCCTGGTCCGGACGGGTAGCCTATAATTCACCCCTCCACTTT,CAWSGRVAYNSPLHF
NA,TRBV7-3,TRBJ2-1,TRBD2,TGTGCCAGCAGCTTAAACATCGGGGCCGGGGGGGATGAGCAGTTCTTC,CASSLNIGAGGDEQFF
NA,TRBV19,TRBJ2-2,NA,TGTGCCAGTAGGACCGGAGGGACAGTCAGCACCGGGGAGCTGTTTTTT,CASRTGGTVSTGELFF
NA,TRBV28,TRBJ2-1,TRBD2,TGTGCCAGCAGTTTAGGGGCTAGCGGGAGCGGTAATGAGCAGTTCTTC,CASSLGASGSGNEQFF
NA,TRBV4-1,TRBJ1-5,TRBD1,TGCGCCAGCAGCCTGACAGGGATTCGCAATCAGCCCCAGCATTTT,CASSLTGIRNQPQHF
NA,TRBV5-5,TRBJ2-2,NA,TGTGCCAGCAGCTTTTCGTTCTCCGTGGGCGGGGAGCTGTTTTTT,CASSFSFSVGGELFF
NA,TRBV30,TRBJ2-3,TRBD2,TGTGCCTGGAGTGGTGGACGAGCGGGGGCAAGCACAGATACGCAGTATTTT,CAWSGGRAGASTDTQYF
NA,TRBV13,TRBJ1-3,NA,TGTGCCAGCAGCGCCGGAAACACCATATATTTT,CASSAGNTIYF
NA,TRBV28,TRBJ1-2,NA,TGTGCCAGCAGTTTATCGGATCTGGGTTATGGCTACACCTTC,CASSLSDLGYGYTF
NA,TRBV10-3,TRBJ2-3,NA,TGTGCCATCAGTGTGGTAGAACAAGAATCGAACACAGATACGCAGTATTTT,CAISVVEQESNTDTQYF